The sequence of this T cell receptor beta chain was determined in a study of T cell changes during pregnancy in multiple sclerosis. This CDR3 is built from 18 residues. Assay: immunoSEQ multiplex PCR; the TCRdb copy retains only in-frame clones and omits some. Of approximately 99,000 clones detected, less than 95% appear once; the ten largest clones hold roughly 0.79%. This chain connects TRBV21-1 to TRBJ2-7; TRBD2, the D gene given by the table, was not confirmed from the DNA. TRBV21-1 is termed a pseudogene. The starting material was peripheral blood, obtained in the second trimester of pregnancy. The clonotype originates from a female donor in good health, enrolled as a control in a pregnancy study. For the CDR3, the DNA is TGTGCCAGCAGCAAGCAGGTCCCGATACTAGCAGCCAGCCACGAGCAGTACTTC. Amino acid sequence: CASSKQVPILAASHEQYF.